This TCR beta chain was sequenced in a study of shared clonotypes between healthy human individuals. Study-wide results and caveats: Rarefaction showed that sequencing of sorted subsets was incomplete (despite large depth). Clonotype sharing across several donors was observed for about 4.8% of naive CD4 clonotypes. Across subsets, estimated richness was generally greater for naive than for memory populations.

Positive CCR7 selection of CD45RO-negative cells yielded the naive CD8 cells, and terminally differentiated effector memory CD45RA+ cells were excluded. Assay: immunoSEQ multiplex PCR; the TCRdb copy retains only in-frame clones and omits some. The sample lists hundreds of thousands of clones, around 96% occurring once. J lost 6 bases, V lost 6 bases, and 6 bases had no gene match. The CDR3 runs 14 residues. CDR1 and CDR2 from the germline V gene are SNHLY and FYNNEI. This clone was picked up one time. Its matching antigen is unknown. The specimen was naive CD8+ T cells sorted from blood. The receptor comes from a woman under 40 in good health. The V gene is TRBV2, the J gene TRBJ1-3; 9 nucleotides match TRBD1. DNA for the CDR3: TGTGCCAGCAGACACAGGGGGCCCGAAAACACCATATATTTT. Translated: CASRHRGPENTIYF.